This T cell receptor beta chain is drawn from a study of beta chain features in type 1 diabetes. There are a few counts of this clone. The study reverse transcribed the entire isolated RNA, so it sequenced expressed TCRB transcripts. Data came from immunoSEQ multiplex PCR; TCRdb stores just in-frame clones and leaves some out. The table records fewer than 350,000 clones, around a fifth of them present only once. The germline V gene encodes CDR1 GTSNPN and CDR2 SVGIG (reference sequence). Losses at the gene ends were 3 bases for V and 2 bases for J; bases not matched to a gene: 8. The CDR3 has 15 residues.

The sample consisted of naive CD4+ T cells from blood. The clonotype comes from a woman younger than 30 in good health. The chain combines TRBV30 with TRBJ2-7, with TRBD1 identical over 9 bases. The CDR3 protein is CAWRDPGTGPYEQYF. The DNA for the CDR3 is TGTGCCTGGAGAGACCCCGGGACAGGGCCCTACGAGCAGTACTTC.